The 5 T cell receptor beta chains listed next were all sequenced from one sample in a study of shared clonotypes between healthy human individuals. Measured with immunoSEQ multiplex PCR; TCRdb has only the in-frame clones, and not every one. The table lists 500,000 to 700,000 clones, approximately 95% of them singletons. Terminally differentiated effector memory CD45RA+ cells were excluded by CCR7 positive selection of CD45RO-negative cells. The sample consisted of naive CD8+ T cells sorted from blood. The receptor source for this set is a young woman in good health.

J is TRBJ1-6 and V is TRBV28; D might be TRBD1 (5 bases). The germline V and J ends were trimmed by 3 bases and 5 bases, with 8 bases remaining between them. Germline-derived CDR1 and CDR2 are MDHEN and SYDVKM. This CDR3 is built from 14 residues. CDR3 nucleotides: TGTGCCAGCAGTTTTTTGACAGATAATTCACCCCTCCACTTT. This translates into CASSFLTDNSPLHF.

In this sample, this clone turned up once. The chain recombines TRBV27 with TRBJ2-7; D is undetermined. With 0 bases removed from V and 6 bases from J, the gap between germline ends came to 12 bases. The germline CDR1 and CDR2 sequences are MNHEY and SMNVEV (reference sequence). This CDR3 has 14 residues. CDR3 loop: CASSLSGSRTEQYF. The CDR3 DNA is TGTGCCAGCAGTTTATCGGGTAGCAGAACCGAGCAGTACTTC.

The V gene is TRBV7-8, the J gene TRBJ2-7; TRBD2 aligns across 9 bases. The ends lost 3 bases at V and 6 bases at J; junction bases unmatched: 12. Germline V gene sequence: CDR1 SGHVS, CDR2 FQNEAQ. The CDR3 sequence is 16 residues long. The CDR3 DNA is TGTGCCAGCAGCTTCGCCGTAGCGGGAGCTCTAGGCGAGCAGTACTTC. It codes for CASSFAVAGALGEQYF.

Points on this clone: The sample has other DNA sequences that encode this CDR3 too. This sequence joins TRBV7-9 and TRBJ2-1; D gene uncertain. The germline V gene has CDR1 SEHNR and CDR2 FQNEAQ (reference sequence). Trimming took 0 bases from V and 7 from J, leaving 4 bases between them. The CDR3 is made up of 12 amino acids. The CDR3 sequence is CASSLAVNEQFF. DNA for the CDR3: TGTGCCAGCAGCTTAGCAGTGAATGAGCAGTTCTTC.

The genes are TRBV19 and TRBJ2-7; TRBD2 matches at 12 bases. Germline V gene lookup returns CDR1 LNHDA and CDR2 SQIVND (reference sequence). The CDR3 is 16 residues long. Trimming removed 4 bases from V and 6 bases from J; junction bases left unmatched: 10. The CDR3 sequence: CASSNVLAGGLAEQYF. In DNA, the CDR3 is TGTGCCAGTAGTAATGTACTAGCGGGAGGATTAGCCGAGCAGTACTTC.